Listed here are 19 T cell receptor beta chains from one sample, sequenced in a study of T cells in Graves' hyperthyroidism and ophthalmopathy. It was RNA transcripts that yielded the amplified TCR beta CDR3 regions. An initial round of RT-PCR targeting the TCR CDR3 relied on the HTBI primer set. TCRdb reprocessed the multiplex PCR reads with MiXCR, giving one entry per CDR3 protein. This sample carries more than 350,000 distinct CDR3 sequences, approximately 18% of them seen once, and the ten largest clones take about a third. The sequencing sample was made of blood. The receptors were gathered from a woman aged 25 to 39 with Graves' hyperthyroidism that later progressed to Graves' ophthalmopathy.

This clonotype was seen at least ten times. The V call is TRBV28, the J call TRBJ2-1; TRBD2 matches 9 bases. Germline trimming cut 5 bases from V and 4 bases from J; bases unmatched to any gene: 6. This CDR3 has 15 residues. Looked up from germline, CDR1 is MDHEN and CDR2 is SYDVKM. The CDR3 nucleotides read TGTGCCAGCAGTCGAAGCGGGGGGCCGTACAATGAGCAGTTCTTC. As protein: CASSRSGGPYNEQFF.

This clonotype was seen at least ten times. This sequence joins TRBV20-1 and TRBJ2-3; 7 bases match TRBD1. This CDR3 has 15 amino acids. The germline V gene encodes CDR1 DFQATT and CDR2 SNEGSKA (reference sequence). After removal of 0 bases from V and 5 bases from J, the junction contained 8 bases not matched to a gene. CDR3 nucleotides: TGCAGTGCTAGAGACCTCCGGGACAGAGAAGATACGCAGTATTTT. It translates to CSARDLRDREDTQYF.

This chain connects TRBV6-1 to TRBJ2-7, with 8 bases that match TRBD1. This CDR3 contains 14 residues. The junction had 7 bases not matched to a gene; V was cut back by 6 bases and J by 3 bases. From germline, CDR1 is MNHNS and CDR2 SASEGT. CDR3 amino acids: CASSRQGPLYEQYF. The CDR3 coding sequence is TGTGCCAGCAGCAGACAGGGGCCCCTCTACGAGCAGTACTTC.

The table lists this clonotype with a few counts. The chain links TRBV10-3 to TRBJ2-7; a possible D gene is TRBD2 (5 bases). Trimming cost V 6 bases and J 1 base, with 7 bases left between them. CDR1 and CDR2 from the germline V gene are ENHRY and SYGVKD. The CDR3 runs to 12 residues. CDR3 DNA: TGTGCCATCAGCACGGGGTCCTACGAGCAGTACTTC. The encoded protein is CAISTGSYEQYF.

This clonotype appeared many times. The gene calls are TRBV20-1 and TRBJ2-1; D tentatively fits TRBD1 or TRBD2 (6 bases each). The CDR3 sequence is 14 residues long. Germline CDR1 and CDR2: DFQATT and SNEGSKA (reference sequence). The V end was cut by 3 bases, the J end by 5 bases, with 14 bases between. CDR3 residues: CSASGGRSNNEQFF. CDR3 nucleotides: TGCAGTGCTAGTGGGGGGCGGTCCAACAATGAGCAGTTCTTC.

This clonotype was counted many times. The chain joins TRBV28 to TRBJ1-1; D may be TRBD1 (5 bases). V lost 2 bases to trimming and J lost 3 bases, with 13 bases between them. Germline V gene data show CDR1 as MDHEN and CDR2 as SYDVKM. The CDR3 has 15 amino acids. The CDR3 DNA reads as TGTGCCAGCAGTTTACAGGGAATGGGGGACACTGAAGCTTTCTTT. The encoded protein is CASSLQGMGDTEAFF.

This clonotype came up many times. V usage is TRBV27 and J usage is TRBJ1-2; D perhaps matches TRBD1 (6 bases). The germline gives CDR1 MNHEY, CDR2 SMNVEV (reference sequence). V shed 3 bases and J shed 4 bases, with 12 bases lying between them. CDR3 length: 14 residues. The CDR3 here is CASSLSQGFYGYTF. The CDR3 nucleotides read TGTGCCAGCAGTTTGTCACAGGGATTCTATGGCTACACCTTC.

A note on this clonotype: At one end, the junction sequence differs from germline, possibly due to a read error. This rearrangement joins TRBV7-9 to TRBJ2-5; 7 bases agree with TRBD1. In germline, CDR1 is SEHNR, CDR2 FQNEAQ (reference sequence). This CDR3 has 14 residues. The CDR3 is CASSFWDSQGTQYF. CDR3 coding DNA: TGTGCCAGCAGCTTTTGGGACAGCCAAGGGACCCAGTACTTC.

This chain joins TRBV30 and TRBJ1-5; the D is unclear. CDR3 size: 13 residues. Trimming stripped 0 bases from V and 7 bases from J, with 10 bases between. Germline V gene sequence: CDR1 GTSNPN, CDR2 SVGIG (reference sequence). CDR3: CAWSVLNTQPQHF. The CDR3 region has the DNA TGTGCCTGGAGTGTACTGAATACCCAGCCCCAGCATTTT.

The sample holds many counts of this clonotype. A junction end diverges from the germline sequence, so it may reflect a read error. This chain uses TRBV2 with TRBJ1-1; 9 positions agree with TRBD1. The CDR3 runs 14 residues. Germline V CDR1 and CDR2: SNHLY, FYNNEI. The CDR3 bases are TGCGCCAGCAGAACAGGGGGCATGAACACTGAAGCTTTCTTT. Translating gives CASRTGGMNTEAFF.

This clonotype has ten or more counts. V and J are TRBV11-2 and TRBJ2-1, with TRBD2 identical over 11 bases. This CDR3 region has 18 residues. The V gene end was trimmed by 1 base and the J gene end by 0 bases; junction bases not matched to a gene: 5. Germline V CDR1 and CDR2: SGHAT, FQNNGV. In nucleotides, the CDR3 is TGTGCCAGCAGCTTAGCCAGGACTAGCGGGCACTCCTACAATGAGCAGTTCTTC. It codes for CASSLARTSGHSYNEQFF.

This rearrangement joins TRBV2 to TRBJ2-5; 12 bases map to TRBD2. CDR1 and CDR2 (germline): SNHLY, FYNNEI. The CDR3 is made up of 16 amino acids. Trimming cost V 4 bases and J 1 base; bases outside gene matches: 4. CDR3 in amino acids: CASSGTSGTIQETQYF. DNA of the CDR3: TGTGCCAGCAGTGGGACTAGCGGGACGATCCAAGAGACCCAGTACTTC.

There are a few counts of this clonotype. The chain recombines TRBV4-1 with TRBJ2-3, with a possible D match to TRBD2 (6 bases). There are 17 residues in the CDR3. The ends were cut back, 0 bases at V and 2 bases at J, with 15 bases in the middle. Germline CDR1 is MGHRA and CDR2 is YSYEKL. The CDR3 reads CASSQEQAGGVTDTQYF. In DNA form, the CDR3 reads TGCGCCAGCAGCCAAGAGCAAGCGGGTGGGGTCACAGATACGCAGTATTTT.

This clonotype was picked up a small number of times. CDR3 nucleotides: TGCGCCAGCAGCCAAGAGCCGGTGGTGGGTTCACCCCTCCACTTT. Translated: CASSQEPVVGSPLHF. The gene calls are TRBV4-1 and TRBJ1-6, with D unresolved. The CDR3 has 15 residues. V was clipped by 0 bases and J by 9 bases, with 12 bases between them. CDR1 MGHRA and CDR2 YSYEKL come from the germline V gene.

The J gene is TRBJ2-5, the V gene TRBV6-1; 10 positions agree with TRBD1. The V gene's germline CDR1 is MNHNS and CDR2 SASEGT. The V and J ends lost 4 bases and 4 bases, in that order; junction bases with no gene match: 6. CDR3 length: 15 residues. CDR3 nucleotide sequence: TGTGCCAGCAGTGGGGGGACAGGGGTACGAGAGACCCAGTACTTC. The encoded protein is CASSGGTGVRETQYF.

The chain has TRBV18 and TRBJ1-4; D gene uncertain. Germline-derived CDR1 and CDR2 are KGHSH and LQKENI. V was pared by 2 bases and J by 5 bases, with 12 bases between. This CDR3 contains 15 residues. The CDR3 sequence is CASSPYTASNEKLFF. The CDR3 region has the DNA TGTGCCAGCTCACCATATACGGCCTCGAATGAAAAACTGTTTTTT.

About this clonotype: Since a much larger clone is just one base distant, this may be a read error. The chain employs TRBV28 and TRBJ1-1, with a possible D match to TRBD1 (5 bases). From germline, CDR1 is MDHEN and CDR2 SYDVKM. This CDR3 has 15 residues. The CDR3, as DNA: TGTGCCGGCAGTTTCACCGTCCGGGGCGATTCTGAAGCTTTCTTT. Translation: CAGSFTVRGDSEAFF.

This sequence joins TRBV6-1 and TRBJ2-2; maybe TRBD1 (6 bases). From germline, CDR1 is MNHNS and CDR2 SASEGT. Trimming cost V 6 bases and J 2 bases, with 19 bases left between them. The CDR3 is made up of 17 amino acids. CDR3 region: CASSGTGRFFNTGELFF. The CDR3 DNA is TGTGCCAGCAGCGGTACAGGGAGATTCTTTAACACCGGGGAGCTGTTTTTT.

This clonotype was picked up many times. This rearrangement joins TRBV12-3 or TRBV12-4 to TRBJ2-1; D not resolved. The V gene lost 5 bases and the J gene lost 5 bases, with 7 bases spanning the gap. This CDR3 is 12 amino acids long. In DNA form, the CDR3 reads TGTGCCAGCAGTATAGAGGACAATGAGCAGTTCTTC. This translates into CASSIEDNEQFF.